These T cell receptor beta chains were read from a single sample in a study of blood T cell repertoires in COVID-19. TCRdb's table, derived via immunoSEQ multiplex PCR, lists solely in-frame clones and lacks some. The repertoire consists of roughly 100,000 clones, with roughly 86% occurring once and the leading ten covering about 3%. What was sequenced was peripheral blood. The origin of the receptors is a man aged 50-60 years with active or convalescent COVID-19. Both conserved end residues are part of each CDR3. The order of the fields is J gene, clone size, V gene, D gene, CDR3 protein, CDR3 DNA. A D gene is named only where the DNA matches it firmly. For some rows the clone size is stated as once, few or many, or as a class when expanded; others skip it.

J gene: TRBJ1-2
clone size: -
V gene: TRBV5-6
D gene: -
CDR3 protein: CASSYSQGRTNSYGYTF
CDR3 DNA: TGTGCCAGCAGCTACTCACAAGGACGGACTAACAGTTATGGCTACACCTTC

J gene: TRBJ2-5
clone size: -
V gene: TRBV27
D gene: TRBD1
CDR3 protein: CASSQGAWEAQYF
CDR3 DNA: TGTGCCAGCAGCCAGGGGGCCTGGGAGGCCCAGTACTTC

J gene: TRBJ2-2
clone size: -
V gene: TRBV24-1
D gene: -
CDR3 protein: CATTDPGFGELFF
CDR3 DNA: TGTGCCACCACCGATCCGGGTTTCGGGGAGCTGTTTTTT

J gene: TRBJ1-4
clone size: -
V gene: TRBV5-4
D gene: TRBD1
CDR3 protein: CASSTGQPGEKLFF
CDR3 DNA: TGTGCCAGCAGCACGGGACAGCCGGGCGAAAAACTGTTTTTT

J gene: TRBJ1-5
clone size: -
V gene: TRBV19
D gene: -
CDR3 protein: CASSIAWGSNQPQHF
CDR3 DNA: TGTGCCAGTAGTATAGCTTGGGGCAGCAATCAGCCCCAGCATTTT

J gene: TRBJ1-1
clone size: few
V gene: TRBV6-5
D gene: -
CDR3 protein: CASSYSPGLMAEAFF
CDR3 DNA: TGTGCCAGCAGTTACTCGCCAGGGCTAATGGCTGAAGCTTTCTTT

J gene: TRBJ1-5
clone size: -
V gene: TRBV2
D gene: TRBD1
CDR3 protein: CASWSGQGYQPQHF
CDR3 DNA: TGTGCCAGCTGGTCGGGACAGGGGTATCAGCCCCAGCATTTT

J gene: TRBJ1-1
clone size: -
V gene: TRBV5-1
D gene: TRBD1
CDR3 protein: CASMGQGLPEAFF
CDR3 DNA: TGCGCCAGCATGGGACAGGGGCTTCCTGAAGCTTTCTTT

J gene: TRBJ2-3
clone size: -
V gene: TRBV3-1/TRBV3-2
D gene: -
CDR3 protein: CASSPTVLGTDTQYF
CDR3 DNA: TGTGCCAGCAGCCCCACGGTCCTGGGCACAGATACGCAGTATTTT

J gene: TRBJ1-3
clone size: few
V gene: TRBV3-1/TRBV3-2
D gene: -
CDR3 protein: CASSHRTGVDGNTIYF
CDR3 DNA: TGTGCCAGCAGCCACCGAACGGGAGTAGACGGAAACACCATATATTTT

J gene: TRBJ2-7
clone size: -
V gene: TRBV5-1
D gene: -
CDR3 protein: CASSFYGQTYEQYF
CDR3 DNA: TGCGCCAGCAGCTTTTATGGACAGACTTACGAGCAGTACTTC

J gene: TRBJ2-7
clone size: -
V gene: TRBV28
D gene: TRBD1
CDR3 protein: CASSFGTGHHEQYF
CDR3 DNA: TGTGCCAGCAGTTTTGGGACAGGGCACCACGAGCAGTACTTC

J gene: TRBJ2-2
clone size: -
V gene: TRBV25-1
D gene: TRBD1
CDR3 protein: CASRTGGTGELFF
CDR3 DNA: TGTGCCAGCAGGACAGGGGGCACCGGGGAGCTGTTTTTT

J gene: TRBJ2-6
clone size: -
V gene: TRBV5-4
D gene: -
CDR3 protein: CASTSGVSANSGANVLTF
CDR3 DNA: TGTGCCAGCACTTCCGGAGTCAGCGCCAACTCTGGGGCCAACGTCCTGACTTTC

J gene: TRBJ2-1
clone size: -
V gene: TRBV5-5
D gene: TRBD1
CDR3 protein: CASSLGGTGSLDEQFF
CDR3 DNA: TGTGCCAGCAGCTTGGGAGGGACAGGGAGTTTGGATGAGCAGTTCTTC

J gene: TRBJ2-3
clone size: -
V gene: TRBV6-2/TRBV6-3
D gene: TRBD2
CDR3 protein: CASSYRGSGGAQDTQYF
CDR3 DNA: TGTGCCAGCAGTTACCGGGGTAGCGGGGGGGCCCAAGATACGCAGTATTTT

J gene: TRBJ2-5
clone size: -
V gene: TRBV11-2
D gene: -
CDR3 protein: CASSFWGRPETQYF
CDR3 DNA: TGTGCCAGCAGCTTTTGGGGGCGCCCAGAGACCCAGTACTTC

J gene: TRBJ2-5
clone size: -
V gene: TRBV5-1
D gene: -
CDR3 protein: CASSSKGLSRQETQYF
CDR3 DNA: TGCGCCAGCAGCTCCAAGGGACTCTCCCGTCAAGAGACCCAGTACTTC

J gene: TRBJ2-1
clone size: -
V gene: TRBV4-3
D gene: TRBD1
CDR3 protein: CASSHPGQGFNEQFF
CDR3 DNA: TGCGCCAGCAGCCATCCGGGACAGGGATTCAATGAGCAGTTCTTC

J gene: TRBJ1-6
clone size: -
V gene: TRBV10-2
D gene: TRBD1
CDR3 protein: CASSAGTGASPLHF
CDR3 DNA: TGCGCCAGCAGCGCCGGGACAGGGGCTTCACCCCTCCACTTT

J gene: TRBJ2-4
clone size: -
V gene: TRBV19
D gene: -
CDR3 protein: CASNGEAKNIQYF
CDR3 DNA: TGTGCCAGTAACGGGGAAGCCAAAAACATTCAGTACTTC

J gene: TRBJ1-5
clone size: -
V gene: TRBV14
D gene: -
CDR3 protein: CASSPRRRRGNQPQHF
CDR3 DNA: TGTGCCAGCAGCCCAAGAAGGCGGCGGGGCAATCAGCCCCAGCATTTT

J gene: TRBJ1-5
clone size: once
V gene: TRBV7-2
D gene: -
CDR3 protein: CASSFTGGAGNQPQHF
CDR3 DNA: TGTGCCAGCAGCTTCACGGGGGGGGCTGGCAATCAGCCCCAGCATTTT

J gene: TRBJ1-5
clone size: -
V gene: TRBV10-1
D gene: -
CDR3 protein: CASGREGNQPQHF
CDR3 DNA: TGCGCCAGCGGCAGGGAGGGCAATCAGCCCCAGCATTTT

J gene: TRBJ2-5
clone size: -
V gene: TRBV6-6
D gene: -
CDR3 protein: CASSYAAAGLQETQYF
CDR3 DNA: TGTGCCAGCAGTTACGCCGCGGCGGGGCTCCAAGAGACCCAGTACTTC

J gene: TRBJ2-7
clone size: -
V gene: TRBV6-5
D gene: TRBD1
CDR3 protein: CASRPGQGPHEQYF
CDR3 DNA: TGTGCCAGCAGGCCGGGACAGGGGCCCCACGAGCAGTACTTC

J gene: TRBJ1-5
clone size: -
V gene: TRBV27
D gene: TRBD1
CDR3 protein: CASKEQGTYSNQPQHF
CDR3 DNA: TGTGCCAGCAAAGAACAGGGGACCTATAGCAATCAGCCCCAGCATTTT

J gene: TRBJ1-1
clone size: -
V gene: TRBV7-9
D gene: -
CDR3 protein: CASSQGFTEAFF
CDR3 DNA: TGTGCCAGCAGCCAGGGGTTCACTGAAGCTTTCTTT

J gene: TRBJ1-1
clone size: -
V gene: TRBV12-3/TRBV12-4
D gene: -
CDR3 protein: CASSPQSNTEAFF
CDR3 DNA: TGTGCCAGCAGCCCACAGTCGAACACTGAAGCTTTCTTT

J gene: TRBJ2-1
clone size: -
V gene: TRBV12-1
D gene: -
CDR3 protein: CASSFVTTGEQFF
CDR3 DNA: TGTGCCAGCAGCTTTGTCACTACCGGGGAGCAGTTCTTC

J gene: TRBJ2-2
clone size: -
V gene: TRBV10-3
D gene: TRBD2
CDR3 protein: CAISVRGDTGELFF
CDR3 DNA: TGTGCCATCAGTGTTCGGGGGGACACCGGGGAGCTGTTTTTT

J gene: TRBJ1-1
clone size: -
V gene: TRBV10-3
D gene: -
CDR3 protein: CAIRGGDMNTEAFF
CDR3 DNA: TGTGCCATCAGAGGGGGGGACATGAACACTGAAGCTTTCTTT

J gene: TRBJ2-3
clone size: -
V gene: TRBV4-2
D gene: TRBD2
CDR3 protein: CASSQASGGGAADTQYF
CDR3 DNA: TGTGCCAGCAGCCAGGCCAGCGGCGGGGGGGCTGCCGATACGCAGTATTTT

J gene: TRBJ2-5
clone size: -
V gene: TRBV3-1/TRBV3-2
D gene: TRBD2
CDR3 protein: CASSQLAGGGETQYF
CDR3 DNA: TGTGCCAGCAGCCAACTAGCGGGGGGCGGGGAGACCCAGTACTTC

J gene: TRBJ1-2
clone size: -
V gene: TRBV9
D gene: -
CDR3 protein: CASSVATDYGYTF
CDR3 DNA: TGTGCCAGCAGCGTAGCTACGGACTATGGCTACACCTTC

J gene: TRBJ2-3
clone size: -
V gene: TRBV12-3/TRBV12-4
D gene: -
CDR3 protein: CASGLTDTQYF
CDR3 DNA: TGTGCCAGCGGGCTCACAGATACGCAGTATTTT

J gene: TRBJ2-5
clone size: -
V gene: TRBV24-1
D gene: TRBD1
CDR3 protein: CATSDLGQGMETQYF
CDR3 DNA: TGTGCCACCAGTGATTTGGGACAGGGTATGGAGACCCAGTACTTC

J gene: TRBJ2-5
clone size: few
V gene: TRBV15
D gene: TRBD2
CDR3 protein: CATSGGSGGRETQYF
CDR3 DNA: TGTGCCACCAGCGGAGGTAGCGGGGGCAGGGAGACCCAGTACTTC

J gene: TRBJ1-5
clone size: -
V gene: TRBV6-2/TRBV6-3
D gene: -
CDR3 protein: CASSYSFRGIDQPQHF
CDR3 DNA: TGTGCCAGCAGTTACTCTTTCAGGGGTATCGATCAGCCCCAGCATTTT

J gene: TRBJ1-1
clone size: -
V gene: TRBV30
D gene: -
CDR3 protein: CAWSPRVFNTEAFF
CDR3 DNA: TGTGCCTGGAGTCCCCGGGTTTTTAACACTGAAGCTTTCTTT

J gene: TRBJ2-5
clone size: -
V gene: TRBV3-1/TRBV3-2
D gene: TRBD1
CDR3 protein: CASSPGTGGSETQYF
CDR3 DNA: TGTGCCAGCAGCCCCGGGACAGGGGGGTCGGAGACCCAGTACTTC

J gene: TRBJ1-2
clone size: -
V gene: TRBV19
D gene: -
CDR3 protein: CASSQLDRSTYGYTF
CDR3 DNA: TGTGCCAGTAGTCAGCTCGACAGGTCCACCTATGGCTACACCTTC

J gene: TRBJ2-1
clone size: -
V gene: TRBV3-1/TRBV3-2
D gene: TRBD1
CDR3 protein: CASSPGQGKGEQFF
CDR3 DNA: TGTGCCAGCAGCCCGGGACAGGGGAAAGGTGAGCAGTTCTTC

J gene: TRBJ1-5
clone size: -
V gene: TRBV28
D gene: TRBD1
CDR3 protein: CASSLAQGAGDQPQHF
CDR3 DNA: TGTGCCAGCAGTTTGGCACAGGGGGCGGGCGATCAGCCCCAGCATTTT

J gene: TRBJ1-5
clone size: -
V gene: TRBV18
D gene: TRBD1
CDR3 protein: CASSPGQGLAAQHF
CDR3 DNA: TGTGCCAGCTCACCGGGACAGGGCCTGGCGGCCCAGCATTTT

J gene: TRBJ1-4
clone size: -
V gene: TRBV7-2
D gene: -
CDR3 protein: CASSLAIGGGYEKLFF
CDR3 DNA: TGTGCCAGCAGCTTAGCTATCGGGGGGGGCTATGAAAAACTGTTTTTT

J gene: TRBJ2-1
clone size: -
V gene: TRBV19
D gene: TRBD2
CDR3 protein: CASSTFGTSGDSNYNEQFF
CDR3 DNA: TGTGCCAGTAGTACCTTCGGGACTAGCGGGGACTCGAACTACAATGAGCAGTTCTTC